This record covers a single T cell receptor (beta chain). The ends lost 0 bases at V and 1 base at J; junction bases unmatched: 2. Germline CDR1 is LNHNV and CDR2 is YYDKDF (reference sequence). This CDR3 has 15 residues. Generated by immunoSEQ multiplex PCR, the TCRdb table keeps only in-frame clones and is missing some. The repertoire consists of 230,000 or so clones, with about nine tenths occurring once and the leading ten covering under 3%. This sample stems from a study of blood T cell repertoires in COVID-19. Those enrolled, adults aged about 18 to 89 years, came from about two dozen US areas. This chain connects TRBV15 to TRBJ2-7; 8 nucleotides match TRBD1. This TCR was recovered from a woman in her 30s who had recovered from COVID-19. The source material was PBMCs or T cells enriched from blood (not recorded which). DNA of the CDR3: TGTGCCACCAGCAGAGAGAACAGGGGGTCCTACGAGCAGTACTTC. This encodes CATSRENRGSYEQYF.